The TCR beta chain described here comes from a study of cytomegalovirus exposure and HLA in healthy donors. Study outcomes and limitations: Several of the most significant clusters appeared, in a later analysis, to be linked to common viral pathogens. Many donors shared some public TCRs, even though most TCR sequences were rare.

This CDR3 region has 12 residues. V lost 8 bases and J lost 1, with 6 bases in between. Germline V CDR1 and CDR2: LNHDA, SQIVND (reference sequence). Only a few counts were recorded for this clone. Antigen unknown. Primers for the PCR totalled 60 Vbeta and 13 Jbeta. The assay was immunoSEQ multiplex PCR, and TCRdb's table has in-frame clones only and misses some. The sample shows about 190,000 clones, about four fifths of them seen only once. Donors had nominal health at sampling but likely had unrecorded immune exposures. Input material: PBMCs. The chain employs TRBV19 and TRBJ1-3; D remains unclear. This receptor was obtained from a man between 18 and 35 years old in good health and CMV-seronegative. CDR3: CASSLSGNTIYF. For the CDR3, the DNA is TGTGCCAGTTCCCTTTCTGGAAACACCATATATTTT.